Described below is a single TCR beta chain sequence and its context. Its antigen is not known. The CDR3 length is 11 residues. Looked up from germline, CDR1 is SQVTM and CDR2 is ANQGSEA. The data stem from a study of identical twins. Overall study results and limits: Fewer insertions characterized abundant cord blood beta clonotypes, whereas memory repertoires showed none. It was cross-sectional statistical analysis, not following the same donors, that the conclusions relied on. Modeled out-of-frame TCR alpha sharing in monozygotic twins fell below observed levels.

It was template switching that added a universal primer site, and there were unique molecular identifiers on the cDNA. TCRdb redid the calling of the 5' RACE reads with MiXCR, one entry per CDR3 protein. The profile shows about 1.7 million distinct CDR3 sequences, about 32% of them singletons. The chain employs TRBV29-1 and TRBJ2-5, with unresolved D. The J call may be incorrect, as the DNA end agrees better with TRBJ2-7. The receptor was isolated from a newborn girl in good health. The material sequenced was cord blood. CDR3 protein: CSVVDGYEQYF. Written as DNA, the CDR3 is TGCAGCGTGGTGGACGGTTACGAGCAGTACTTC.